This TCR beta chain appears in the sequencing data of a study of blood T cell repertoires in COVID-19. Study summary: Whether acute or convalescent, the COVID-19 samples came from the United States, Italy and Spain. From T cells, B-cell-depleted T cells, or PBMCs came the material, which was cDNA or gDNA.

Original processing methods: Nucleated cell number was recorded as an estimate derived from reference gene primer amplification. Here immunoSEQ multiplex PCR was the method, and the copy in TCRdb shows in-frame clones only, minus some. The V and J calls and clone size come from that table; D and trimming were worked out from the DNA. The profile shows 100,000 to 130,000 clones, approximately 88% of them singletons. Between the trimmed V and J ends, which lost 2 bases and 13 bases, there was a span of 9 bases. The germline V gene has CDR1 MNHNS and CDR2 SASEGT. The CDR3 consists of 11 residues. Sequences were obtained from peripheral blood. The genes are TRBV6-1 and TRBJ2-1; D unclear. The TCR originated in a man aged 35 to 55 with active or convalescent COVID-19. The CDR3 here is CASSEMRTQFF. The CDR3 DNA reads TGTGCCAGCAGTGAAATGAGAACTCAGTTCTTC.